This is a list of T cell receptor beta chains from one sample in a study of control samples from healthy donors and cancer patients. TCRdb's table, derived via immunoSEQ multiplex PCR, lists solely in-frame clones and lacks some. The table records approximately 87,000 clones, roughly 91% of them present only once. Source material: blood. The receptor set was obtained from a man between 45 and 60 years old in good health. Each CDR3 is given with its conserved first and last residue. Each record gives: J gene, clone size, V gene, D gene, CDR3 protein, CDR3 DNA. A D gene is named only where the DNA matches it firmly. Only some rows state a clone size, as once, few, many or a class for expanded clones.

j_call: TRBJ2-7; clone_size: -; v_call: TRBV2; d_call: -; cdr3_aa: CASRGGSYEQYF; cdr3_nt: TGTGCCAGCAGAGGCGGATCCTACGAGCAGTACTTC
j_call: TRBJ1-2; clone_size: -; v_call: TRBV5-1; d_call: -; cdr3_aa: CASSLEGAKGYTF; cdr3_nt: TGCGCCAGCAGCTTGGAAGGGGCCAAAGGCTACACCTTC
j_call: TRBJ1-1; clone_size: -; v_call: TRBV19; d_call: TRBD1; cdr3_aa: CASSKEGLGQGKYRKWTEAFF; cdr3_nt: TGTGCCAGTAGTAAGGAAGGACTGGGACAGGGGAAGTATAGAAAATGGACTGAAGCTTTCTTT
j_call: TRBJ1-6; clone_size: -; v_call: TRBV11-2; d_call: -; cdr3_aa: CASSPSKEPLHF; cdr3_nt: TGTGCCAGCAGCCCTTCTAAAGAACCCCTCCACTTT
j_call: TRBJ2-3; clone_size: once; v_call: TRBV19; d_call: TRBD1; cdr3_aa: CASSRRTGGRDTQYF; cdr3_nt: TGTGCCAGTAGTCGAAGGACAGGGGGAAGAGATACGCAGTATTTT
j_call: TRBJ1-6; clone_size: -; v_call: TRBV11-2; d_call: TRBD1; cdr3_aa: CASSLTFPGTGGSPLHF; cdr3_nt: TGTGCCAGCAGCTTAACGTTTCCGGGGACAGGTGGCTCACCCCTCCACTTT
j_call: TRBJ2-7; clone_size: -; v_call: TRBV7-9; d_call: -; cdr3_aa: CASSLEEDIIF; cdr3_nt: TGTGCCAGCAGCTTAGAAGAGGATATAATCTTC
j_call: TRBJ1-1; clone_size: -; v_call: TRBV2; d_call: -; cdr3_aa: CASREIIPTEAFF; cdr3_nt: TGTGCCAGCAGGGAAATAATCCCCACTGAAGCTTTCTTT
j_call: TRBJ2-1; clone_size: few; v_call: TRBV11-2; d_call: -; cdr3_aa: CASSFSGTYNEQFF; cdr3_nt: TGTGCCAGCAGCTTCTCCGGGACTTACAATGAGCAGTTCTTC
j_call: TRBJ1-1; clone_size: -; v_call: TRBV13; d_call: -; cdr3_aa: CASSQVYTEAFF; cdr3_nt: TGTGCCAGCAGCCAGGTGTACACTGAAGCTTTCTTT
j_call: TRBJ1-2; clone_size: -; v_call: TRBV19; d_call: TRBD1; cdr3_aa: CASKAQGNYGYTF; cdr3_nt: TGTGCCAGTAAAGCACAGGGGAACTATGGCTACACCTTC
j_call: TRBJ2-7; clone_size: few; v_call: TRBV28; d_call: TRBD1; cdr3_aa: CASSSPRTGGTYEQYF; cdr3_nt: TGTGCCAGCAGTTCCCCCAGGACAGGGGGTACCTACGAGCAGTACTTC
j_call: TRBJ2-5; clone_size: -; v_call: TRBV6-2/TRBV6-3; d_call: TRBD2; cdr3_aa: CASSYSTSGGGRRETQYF; cdr3_nt: TGTGCCAGCAGTTACTCGACTAGCGGGGGGGGTCGGCGAGAGACCCAGTACTTC
j_call: TRBJ2-4; clone_size: -; v_call: TRBV5-1; d_call: TRBD1; cdr3_aa: CASRTGNIQYF; cdr3_nt: TGCGCCAGCCGGACAGGAAACATTCAGTACTTC
j_call: TRBJ2-1; clone_size: -; v_call: TRBV4-3; d_call: -; cdr3_aa: CASSLDSGSDNEQFF; cdr3_nt: TGCGCCAGCAGCCTGGACAGCGGATCGGACAATGAGCAGTTCTTC
j_call: TRBJ1-1; clone_size: once; v_call: TRBV19; d_call: -; cdr3_aa: CASGQGLWTEAFF; cdr3_nt: TGTGCCAGTGGTCAGGGGTTATGGACTGAAGCTTTCTTT
j_call: TRBJ1-1; clone_size: -; v_call: TRBV7-2; d_call: -; cdr3_aa: CASRVAGGVSEAFF; cdr3_nt: TGTGCCAGCAGGGTTGCGGGGGGCGTGAGTGAAGCTTTCTTT
j_call: TRBJ1-1; clone_size: -; v_call: TRBV6-5; d_call: -; cdr3_aa: CASSYSISTEAFF; cdr3_nt: TGTGCCAGCAGTTACAGTATATCCACTGAAGCTTTCTTT
j_call: TRBJ1-4; clone_size: -; v_call: TRBV5-4; d_call: TRBD1; cdr3_aa: CASSRQGAAEKLFF; cdr3_nt: TGTGCCAGCAGCCGACAGGGGGCAGCTGAAAAACTGTTTTTT
j_call: TRBJ1-1; clone_size: -; v_call: TRBV13; d_call: TRBD1; cdr3_aa: CASGLTGGVTEAFF; cdr3_nt: TGTGCCAGCGGACTGACAGGGGGCGTCACTGAAGCTTTCTTT
j_call: TRBJ2-5; clone_size: -; v_call: TRBV24-1; d_call: -; cdr3_aa: CATSDPGGRGYGTQYF; cdr3_nt: TGTGCCACCAGTGACCCCGGGGGCAGGGGGTACGGGACCCAGTACTTC
j_call: TRBJ1-1; clone_size: -; v_call: TRBV10-3; d_call: -; cdr3_aa: CAISGEVNTEAFF; cdr3_nt: TGTGCCATCAGTGGAGAGGTGAACACTGAAGCTTTCTTT
j_call: TRBJ1-5; clone_size: few; v_call: TRBV2; d_call: TRBD1; cdr3_aa: CASSGGTGGSNQPQHF; cdr3_nt: TGTGCCAGCAGTGGAGGGACAGGGGGATCAAATCAGCCCCAGCATTTT
j_call: TRBJ1-4; clone_size: -; v_call: TRBV6-6; d_call: -; cdr3_aa: CASSYGGSNEELFF; cdr3_nt: TGTGCCAGCAGTTACGGAGGGTCTAATGAAGAACTGTTTTTT
j_call: TRBJ2-4; clone_size: -; v_call: TRBV30; d_call: -; cdr3_aa: CAWSVGGDIQYF; cdr3_nt: TGTGCCTGGAGTGTCGGAGGCGACATTCAGTACTTC
j_call: TRBJ1-6; clone_size: -; v_call: TRBV20-1; d_call: TRBD1; cdr3_aa: CSARQGFSLHF; cdr3_nt: TGCAGTGCTCGACAGGGATTTTCCCTCCACTTT
j_call: TRBJ2-1; clone_size: -; v_call: TRBV10-2; d_call: -; cdr3_aa: CASTGTNNEQFF; cdr3_nt: TGCGCCAGCACGGGGACCAACAATGAGCAGTTCTTC
j_call: TRBJ1-2; clone_size: -; v_call: TRBV5-1; d_call: -; cdr3_aa: CASSLEGTQYGYTF; cdr3_nt: TGCGCCAGCAGCTTGGAAGGGACTCAATATGGCTACACCTTC
j_call: TRBJ2-3; clone_size: -; v_call: TRBV10-2; d_call: -; cdr3_aa: CASKQTDTQYF; cdr3_nt: TGCGCCAGCAAGCAAACAGATACGCAGTATTTT
j_call: TRBJ2-1; clone_size: -; v_call: TRBV7-7; d_call: -; cdr3_aa: CASSADRDGEQFF; cdr3_nt: TGTGCCAGCAGTGCCGATCGGGACGGGGAGCAGTTCTTC
j_call: TRBJ1-1; clone_size: -; v_call: TRBV5-4; d_call: TRBD1; cdr3_aa: CASRRDSLNTEAFF; cdr3_nt: TGTGCCAGCAGACGGGACAGCCTGAACACTGAAGCTTTCTTT
j_call: TRBJ2-3; clone_size: -; v_call: TRBV6-5; d_call: -; cdr3_aa: CASRVFGLGPQYF; cdr3_nt: TGTGCCAGCAGAGTCTTCGGGCTAGGTCCGCAGTATTTT
j_call: TRBJ2-1; clone_size: -; v_call: TRBV14; d_call: -; cdr3_aa: CASSQEFRGEFF; cdr3_nt: TGTGCCAGCAGCCAAGAATTTCGGGGAGAGTTCTTC
j_call: TRBJ2-2; clone_size: -; v_call: TRBV30; d_call: -; cdr3_aa: CAWSVGGATGELFF; cdr3_nt: TGTGCCTGGAGTGTAGGGGGGGCGACCGGGGAGCTGTTTTTT
j_call: TRBJ2-3; clone_size: -; v_call: TRBV12-5; d_call: -; cdr3_aa: CASGLVPDSARGTQYF; cdr3_nt: TGTGCTAGTGGTTTGGTACCGGACAGCGCACGGGGTACGCAGTATTTT
j_call: TRBJ1-1; clone_size: -; v_call: TRBV25-1; d_call: -; cdr3_aa: CASSAIGLNTEAFF; cdr3_nt: TGTGCCAGCAGTGCCATTGGTCTTAACACTGAAGCTTTCTTT
j_call: TRBJ1-1; clone_size: -; v_call: TRBV9; d_call: -; cdr3_aa: CASRQGNTEAFF; cdr3_nt: TGTGCCAGCAGGCAGGGAAACACTGAAGCTTTCTTT
j_call: TRBJ1-1; clone_size: -; v_call: TRBV6-5; d_call: TRBD1; cdr3_aa: CASSYTGVGTEAFF; cdr3_nt: TGTGCCAGCAGCTACACAGGGGTTGGCACTGAAGCTTTCTTT
j_call: TRBJ2-2; clone_size: -; v_call: TRBV25-1; d_call: -; cdr3_aa: CASSDAGRTGELFF; cdr3_nt: TGTGCCAGCAGTGATGCAGGGAGAACCGGGGAGCTGTTTTTT
j_call: TRBJ2-7; clone_size: -; v_call: TRBV11-3; d_call: -; cdr3_aa: CASSPAIQGEQYF; cdr3_nt: TGTGCCAGCAGCCCGGCCATACAGGGCGAGCAGTACTTC
j_call: TRBJ1-2; clone_size: -; v_call: TRBV6-5; d_call: -; cdr3_aa: CASSRAEVSGSYTF; cdr3_nt: TGTGCCAGCAGTAGGGCCGAAGTTTCTGGGAGCTACACCTTC
j_call: TRBJ2-1; clone_size: -; v_call: TRBV7-7; d_call: -; cdr3_aa: CASSLGAYNEQFF; cdr3_nt: TGTGCCAGCAGCTTAGGAGCATACAATGAGCAGTTCTTC
j_call: TRBJ1-1; clone_size: -; v_call: TRBV5-1; d_call: TRBD1; cdr3_aa: CASRKETQGIGAFF; cdr3_nt: TGCGCCAGCAGGAAGGAAACACAGGGGATAGGAGCTTTCTTT
j_call: TRBJ2-5; clone_size: -; v_call: TRBV5-1; d_call: -; cdr3_aa: CASSLTRRDLETQYF; cdr3_nt: TGCGCCAGCAGCTTAACAAGAAGGGACCTGGAGACCCAGTACTTC
j_call: TRBJ1-1; clone_size: -; v_call: TRBV5-1; d_call: -; cdr3_aa: CASSLGGRGMNTEAFF; cdr3_nt: TGCGCCAGCAGCTTGGGAGGGAGAGGGATGAACACTGAAGCTTTCTTT
j_call: TRBJ1-2; clone_size: -; v_call: TRBV3-1/TRBV3-2; d_call: -; cdr3_aa: CASSQAPGIYGYTF; cdr3_nt: TGTGCCAGCAGCCAAGCCCCAGGGATCTATGGCTACACCTTC
j_call: TRBJ1-4; clone_size: -; v_call: TRBV5-1; d_call: TRBD1; cdr3_aa: CASSHGTGNEKLFF; cdr3_nt: TGCGCCAGCAGCCACGGGACAGGGAATGAAAAACTGTTTTTT
j_call: TRBJ1-2; clone_size: -; v_call: TRBV29-1; d_call: -; cdr3_aa: CSAPESGERVYTF; cdr3_nt: TGCAGCGCCCCAGAGAGCGGGGAGAGGGTCTACACCTTC
j_call: TRBJ2-7; clone_size: -; v_call: TRBV7-9; d_call: -; cdr3_aa: CASSRVSYEQYF; cdr3_nt: TGTGCCAGCAGCCGGGTTTCCTACGAGCAGTACTTC
j_call: TRBJ2-1; clone_size: -; v_call: TRBV24-1; d_call: -; cdr3_aa: CATSGKGRAEQFF; cdr3_nt: TGTGCCACCAGTGGCAAGGGTAGGGCTGAGCAGTTCTTC
j_call: TRBJ1-2; clone_size: -; v_call: TRBV2; d_call: TRBD1; cdr3_aa: CASSQGTGTYGYTF; cdr3_nt: TGTGCCAGCAGCCAAGGGACAGGGACATATGGCTACACCTTC
j_call: TRBJ2-2; clone_size: -; v_call: TRBV29-1; d_call: TRBD1; cdr3_aa: CSVRPTGVTGELFF; cdr3_nt: TGCAGCGTTCGTCCCACAGGGGTTACCGGGGAGCTGTTTTTT
j_call: TRBJ2-3; clone_size: -; v_call: TRBV7-8; d_call: -; cdr3_aa: CASSLATADTQYF; cdr3_nt: TGTGCCAGCAGCTTAGCCACCGCAGATACGCAGTATTTT
j_call: TRBJ1-4; clone_size: -; v_call: TRBV5-4; d_call: -; cdr3_aa: CASSLGIGEKLFF; cdr3_nt: TGTGCCAGCAGCTTGGGGATCGGAGAAAAACTGTTTTTT
j_call: TRBJ1-1; clone_size: -; v_call: TRBV12-3/TRBV12-4; d_call: -; cdr3_aa: CASSPLANTEAFF; cdr3_nt: TGTGCCAGCAGTCCTTTGGCCAACACTGAAGCTTTCTTT
j_call: TRBJ1-4; clone_size: -; v_call: TRBV27; d_call: -; cdr3_aa: CASSLRGGEKLFF; cdr3_nt: TGTGCCAGCAGTTTAAGGGGTGGGGAAAAACTGTTTTTT
j_call: TRBJ1-4; clone_size: -; v_call: TRBV9; d_call: -; cdr3_aa: CASSVGPNEKLFF; cdr3_nt: TGTGCCAGCAGCGTAGGGCCAAATGAAAAACTGTTTTTT
j_call: TRBJ1-5; clone_size: -; v_call: TRBV30; d_call: -; cdr3_aa: CAWSVGQGVNQPQHF; cdr3_nt: TGTGCCTGGAGTGTAGGGCAGGGCGTCAATCAGCCCCAGCATTTT
j_call: TRBJ2-3; clone_size: -; v_call: TRBV7-9; d_call: -; cdr3_aa: CASSSADTRSRDTQYF; cdr3_nt: TGTGCCAGCAGCTCAGCGGACACCCGTTCACGGGATACGCAGTATTTT
j_call: TRBJ2-1; clone_size: -; v_call: TRBV5-4; d_call: TRBD1; cdr3_aa: CASSLGGQDYNEQFF; cdr3_nt: TGTGCCAGCAGCTTGGGCGGACAGGATTACAATGAGCAGTTCTTC